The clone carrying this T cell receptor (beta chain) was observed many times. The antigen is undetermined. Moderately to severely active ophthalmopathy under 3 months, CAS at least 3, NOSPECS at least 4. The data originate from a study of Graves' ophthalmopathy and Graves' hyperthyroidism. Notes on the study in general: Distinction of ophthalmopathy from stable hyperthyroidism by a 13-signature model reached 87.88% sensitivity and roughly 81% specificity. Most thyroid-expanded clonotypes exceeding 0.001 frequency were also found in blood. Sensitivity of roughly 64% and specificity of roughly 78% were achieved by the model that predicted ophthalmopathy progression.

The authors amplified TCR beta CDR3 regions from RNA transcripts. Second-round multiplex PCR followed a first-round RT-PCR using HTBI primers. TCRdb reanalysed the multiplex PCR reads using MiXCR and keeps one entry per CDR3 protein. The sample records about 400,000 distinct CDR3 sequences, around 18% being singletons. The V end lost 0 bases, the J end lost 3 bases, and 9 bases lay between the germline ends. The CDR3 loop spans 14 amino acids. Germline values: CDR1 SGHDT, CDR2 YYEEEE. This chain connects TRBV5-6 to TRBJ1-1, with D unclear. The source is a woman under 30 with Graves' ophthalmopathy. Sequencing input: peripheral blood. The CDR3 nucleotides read TGTGCCAGCAGCTTGGGGCAGATTTACACTGAAGCTTTCTTT. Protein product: CASSLGQIYTEAFF. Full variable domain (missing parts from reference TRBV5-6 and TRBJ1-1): DAGVTQSPTHLIKTRGQQVTLRCSPKSGHDTVSWYQQALGQGPQFIFQYYEEEERQRGNFPDRFSGHQFPNYSSELNVNALLLGDSALYLCASSLGQIYTEAFFGQGTRLTVV.